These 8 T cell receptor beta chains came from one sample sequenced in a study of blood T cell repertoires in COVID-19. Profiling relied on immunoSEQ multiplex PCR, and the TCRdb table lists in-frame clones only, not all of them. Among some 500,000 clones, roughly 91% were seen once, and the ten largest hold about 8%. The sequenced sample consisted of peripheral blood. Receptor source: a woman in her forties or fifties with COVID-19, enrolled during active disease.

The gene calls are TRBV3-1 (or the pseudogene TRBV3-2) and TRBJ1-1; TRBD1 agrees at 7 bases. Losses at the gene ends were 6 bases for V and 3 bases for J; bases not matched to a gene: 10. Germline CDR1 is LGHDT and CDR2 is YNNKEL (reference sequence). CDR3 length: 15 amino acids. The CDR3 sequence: CASSTGAGSDTEAFF. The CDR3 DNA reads TGTGCCAGCAGTACAGGGGCGGGATCGGACACTGAAGCTTTCTTT.

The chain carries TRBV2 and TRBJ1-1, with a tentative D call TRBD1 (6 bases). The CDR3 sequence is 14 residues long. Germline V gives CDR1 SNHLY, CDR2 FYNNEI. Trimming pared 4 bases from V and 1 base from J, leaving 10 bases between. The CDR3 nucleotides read TGTGCCAGCAGTGCGGCAGGGGAGAACACTGAAGCTTTCTTT. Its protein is CASSAAGENTEAFF.

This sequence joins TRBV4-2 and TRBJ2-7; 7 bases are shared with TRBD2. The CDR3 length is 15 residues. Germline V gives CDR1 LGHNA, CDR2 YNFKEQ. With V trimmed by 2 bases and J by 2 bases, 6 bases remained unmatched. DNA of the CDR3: TGTGCCAGCAGCCAATTCGCGGGGGACCCCTACGAGCAGTACTTC. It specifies CASSQFAGDPYEQYF.

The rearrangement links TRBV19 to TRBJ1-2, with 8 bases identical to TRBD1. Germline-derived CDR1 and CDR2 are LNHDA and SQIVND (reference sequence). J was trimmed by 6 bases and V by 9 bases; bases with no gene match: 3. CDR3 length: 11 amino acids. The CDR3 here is CASRQGNGYTF. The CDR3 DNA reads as TGTGCCAGCCGACAGGGGAATGGCTACACCTTC.

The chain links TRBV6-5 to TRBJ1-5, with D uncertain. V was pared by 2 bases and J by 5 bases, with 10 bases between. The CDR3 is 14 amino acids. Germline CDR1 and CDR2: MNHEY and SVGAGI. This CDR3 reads CASSYGRGYQPQHF. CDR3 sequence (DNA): TGTGCCAGCAGTTACGGCCGCGGTTATCAGCCCCAGCATTTT.

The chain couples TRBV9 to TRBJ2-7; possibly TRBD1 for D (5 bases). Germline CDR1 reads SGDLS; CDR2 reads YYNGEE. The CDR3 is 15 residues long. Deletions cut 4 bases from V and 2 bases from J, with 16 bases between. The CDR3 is CASSPRAGKTYEQYF. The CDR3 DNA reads TGTGCCAGCAGCCCTCGGGCAGGGAAAACCTACGAGCAGTACTTC.

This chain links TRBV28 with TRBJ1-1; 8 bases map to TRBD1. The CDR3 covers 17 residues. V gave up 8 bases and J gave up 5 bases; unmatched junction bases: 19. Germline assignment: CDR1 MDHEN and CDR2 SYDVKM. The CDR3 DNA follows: TGTGCCAGCGGAAAATCAGGGGGCGGTGGCATGTGGACTGAAGCTTTCTTT. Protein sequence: CASGKSGGGGMWTEAFF.

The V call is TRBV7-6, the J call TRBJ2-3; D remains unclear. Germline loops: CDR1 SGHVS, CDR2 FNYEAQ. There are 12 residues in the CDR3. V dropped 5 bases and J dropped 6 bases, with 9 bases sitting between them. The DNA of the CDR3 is TGTGCCAGCAGCAAATTCAGGGATACGCAGTATTTT. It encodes CASSKFRDTQYF. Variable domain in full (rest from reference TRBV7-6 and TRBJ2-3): GAGVSQSPRYKVTKRGQDVALRCDPISGHVSLYWYRQALGQGPEFLTYFNYEAQQDKSGLPNDRFSAERPEGSISTLTIQRTEQRDSAMYRCASSKFRDTQYFGPGTRLTVL.